This entry describes one T cell receptor beta chain. Antigen unknown. These data are taken from a study of cytomegalovirus exposure and HLA in healthy donors. Study-level information: The platform used for the roughly 130 validation repertoires matched that of the roughly 630 first-cohort repertoires, a later analysis reported. Findings and caveats of the study: The classifier reportedly diagnosed cytomegalovirus status with high sensitivity and specificity.

With 3 bases removed from V and 5 bases from J, the gap between germline ends came to 13 bases. CDR1 and CDR2 (germline): SGHAT, FQNNGV. The CDR3 contains 14 residues. Sequencing was performed with immunoSEQ multiplex PCR; in TCRdb, only in-frame clones are kept and a portion is missing. This table has roughly 57,000 clones, 85% to 95% appearing once. The material sequenced was PBMCs. This chain connects TRBV11-2 to TRBJ1-1; weak D call: TRBD1 (6 bases). The TCR sequence derives from a woman aged 18-29 years in good health and CMV-seropositive. The CDR3 loop reads CASSFPITGTEAFF. CDR3 sequence (DNA): TGTGCCAGCAGCTTCCCGATTACAGGGACTGAAGCTTTCTTT.